The T cell receptor (beta chain) under discussion was sequenced for a study of OX40 agonist ivuxolimab in advanced cancers. Study at large: Ivuxolimab was delivered to patients intravenously every 2 weeks at doses spanning 0.01 to 10 mg/kg. Previous treatment with anti-PD-1, anti-PD-L1 or anti-CTLA-4 therapy was allowed; 40% had received some.

Sampled blood was obtained at baseline, cycle 4 day 1, and cycle 7 day 1. The method was immunoSEQ multiplex PCR; TCRdb's version includes in-frame clones alone and lacks a portion of them. In the table there are roughly 45,000 clones, approximately 81% of which are singletons. Germline-derived CDR1 and CDR2 are MNHEY and SMNVEV (reference sequence). V lost 1 base and J lost 4, with 4 bases in between. CDR3 length: 13 amino acids. Study-wide findings and caveats: Blood T cells, both CD4+ and CD8+, expanded clonally by week 6 at 0.1 to 3.0 mg/kg.

On this clone: What it binds is not known.

V is TRBV27 and J is TRBJ1-4; D ambiguous. The sequencing here drew on CD4+ or CD8+ T cells sorted from blood, taken in a trial of the OX40 agonist ivuxolimab. The sequence was collected from an adult with an advanced solid tumor such as melanoma, head and neck, liver or kidney cancer. The CDR3 loop is CASSLLNNEKLFF. CDR3 bases: TGTGCCAGCAGTTTATTGAATAATGAAAAACTGTTTTTT. Full variable domain (remainder filled in from reference TRBV27 and TRBJ1-4): EAQVTQNPRYLITVTGKKLTVTCSQNMNHEYMSWYRQDPGLGLRQIYYSMNVEVTDKGDVPEGYKVSRKEKRNFPLILESPSPNQTSLYFCASSLLNNEKLFFGSGTQLSVL.